What follows is one TCR beta chain and its context. Its antigen remains unidentified. Produced via immunoSEQ multiplex PCR; TCRdb's table is partial and in-frame only. This table has fewer than 65,000 clones, about 74% appearing once. The time point is: baseline, week 1 (first vaccination visit). Treatment reported: pre-vaccination baseline after standard-of-care therapy. Every donor had a new WHO grade 3 or 4 astrocytoma that was IDH1-mutant, with loss of nuclear ATRX. CDR3 length equals 14 residues. Germline V CDR1 and CDR2: SGHVS, FNYEAQ. Trimming took off 5 bases at V and 3 bases at J, with 8 bases between the two ends. This sample is drawn from a study of a mutant IDH1 vaccine in newly diagnosed glioma. The overall study: Of the patients given treatment, 62.5% were male and around 40% were female, and a mean age of about 44 years was recorded. Antecedent treatment encompassed radiotherapy, temozolomide, or their combination; the majority received both.

Study observations and caveats: Seemingly, top peripheral T cell clonotype changes bore no relation to pseudoprogression.

The chain employs TRBV7-6 and TRBJ2-6; perhaps D is TRBD1 or TRBD2 (5 bases each). The sample consisted of PBMCs, taken from a glioma patient treated with radiotherapy, temozolomide or both. This clonotype was obtained from a woman between 35 and 50 years old with glioma. The CDR3 is CASSQGVGANVLTF. As DNA, the CDR3 is TGTGCCAGCAGCCAGGGAGTTGGGGCCAACGTCCTGACTTTC.